This is a list of T cell receptor beta chains from one sample in a study of control samples from healthy donors and cancer patients. Produced via immunoSEQ multiplex PCR; TCRdb's table is partial and in-frame only. The data show around 53,000 clones, with around 90% seen just once and around an eighth held by the top ten. Sequenced input: PBMCs. All receptors derive from a man between 60 and 75 years old with head and neck cancer. The conserved cysteine and the conserved F or W are not part of the CDR3 here.

V	J	CDR3
TRBV15	TRBJ2-7	ATSRDLQGSYEQY
TRBV27	TRBJ1-5	ASSPKPNRATGNQPQH
TRBV6-6	TRBJ2-2	ASNIGGSTGELF
TRBV7-8	TRBJ2-7	ASSLASGRLYEQY
TRBV27	TRBJ1-5	ASSQGTGRRDQPQH
TRBV5-1	TRBJ1-1	ASSFRGDGTEAF
TRBV9	TRBJ2-4	ASSPQDRGWDIQY
TRBV20-1	TRBJ1-5	SASPGASNQPQH
TRBV19	TRBJ2-3	ASSPGRGGDGGADTQY
TRBV15	TRBJ2-7	ATSRDAGYEQY
TRBV12-3/TRBV12-4	TRBJ2-1	ASSLAGTGGL
TRBV19	TRBJ1-2	ASSISGSNYGYT
TRBV27	TRBJ2-1	ASSSLVFRAAEQF
TRBV7-3	TRBJ2-7	ASSPGGVFGHEQY
TRBV6-5	TRBJ1-1	ASRPAGNTEAF
TRBV28	TRBJ1-5	ASSYPPDLFSNQPQH
TRBV2	TRBJ1-5	ASKQGEGQPQH
TRBV4-3	TRBJ2-3	ASSQGGGSRADTQY
TRBV6-6	TRBJ1-2	ASSNPGQGIYGYT
TRBV5-4	TRBJ2-1	ASSRTFPGQGDEQF
TRBV12-3/TRBV12-4	TRBJ2-1	ASSLQGRREQF
TRBV7-2	TRBJ2-5	ASSRQGSQETQY
TRBV15	TRBJ1-2	ATSDRGDLGYGYT
TRBV7-2	TRBJ1-5	ASSLFGRDIQPQH
TRBV28	TRBJ1-5	ASSLGKLGYQPQH
TRBV6-4	TRBJ1-5	ASSFDRGNDSNQPQH
TRBV5-1	TRBJ2-7	ASSRMGGDSYEQY
TRBV6-5	TRBJ1-2	ASSYDRNYGYT
TRBV4-3	TRBJ1-5	ASSQDLGQWQPQH
TRBV6-2/TRBV6-3	TRBJ2-7	ASSYSLAGGLTYEQY
TRBV28	TRBJ1-5	ASRTGGIQPQH
TRBV29-1	TRBJ2-1	SGDRANEQF
TRBV25-1	TRBJ1-6	ASSEAGTSPLH
TRBV6-5	TRBJ2-6	ASTPQTSGANVLT
TRBV11-2	TRBJ2-5	ASSLVSGLAVQETQY
TRBV6-5	TRBJ2-3	ARPRTSTDTQY
TRBV3-1/TRBV3-2	TRBJ2-5	ASSQDRDGTQY
TRBV27	TRBJ2-7	ASSWTSGKYEQY
TRBV6-5	TRBJ1-2	ASSPTTHYGYT
TRBV7-9	TRBJ1-1	ASSLTGPGAF
TRBV15	TRBJ1-6	ATSSGGRGNSPLH
TRBV28	TRBJ1-2	ASSTGPPNYGYT
TRBV12-3/TRBV12-4	TRBJ1-6	ASAQGIGSPLH
TRBV5-1	TRBJ1-1	ASSLMPDTEAF
TRBV6-2/TRBV6-3	TRBJ2-7	ASSPGQRRYEQY
TRBV6-5	TRBJ2-1	ASSTGNEQF
TRBV5-1	TRBJ2-7	ASKHEVEQY
TRBV30	TRBJ2-5	AWSVLGGQETQY
TRBV15	TRBJ2-5	ATSRDGLGQETQY
TRBV27	TRBJ2-3	ASSARRGARTDTQY
TRBV7-3	TRBJ2-7	ASSANPTGYDEQY
TRBV25-1	TRBJ2-3	ASSVGAGGSDTQY
TRBV9	TRBJ2-1	ASSLSGTEYNEQF